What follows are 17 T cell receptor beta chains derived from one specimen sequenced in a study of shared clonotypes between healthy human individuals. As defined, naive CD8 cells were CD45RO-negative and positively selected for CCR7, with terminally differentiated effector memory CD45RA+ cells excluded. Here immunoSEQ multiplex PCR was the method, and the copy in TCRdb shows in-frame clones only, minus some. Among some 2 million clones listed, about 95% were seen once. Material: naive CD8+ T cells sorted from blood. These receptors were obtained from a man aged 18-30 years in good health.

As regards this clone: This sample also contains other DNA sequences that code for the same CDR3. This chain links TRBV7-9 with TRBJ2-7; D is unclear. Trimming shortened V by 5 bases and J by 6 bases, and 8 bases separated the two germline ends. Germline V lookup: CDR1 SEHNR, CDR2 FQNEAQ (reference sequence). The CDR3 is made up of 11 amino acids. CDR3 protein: CASSPGGEQYF. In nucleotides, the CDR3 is TGTGCCAGCAGCCCCGGTGGCGAGCAGTACTTC.

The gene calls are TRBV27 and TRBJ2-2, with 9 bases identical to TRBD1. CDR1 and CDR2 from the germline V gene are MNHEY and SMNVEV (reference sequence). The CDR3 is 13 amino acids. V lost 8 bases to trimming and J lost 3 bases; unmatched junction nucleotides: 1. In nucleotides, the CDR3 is TGTGCCAGCCGGGACAGGGACACCGGGGAGCTGTTTTTT. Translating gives CASRDRDTGELFF.

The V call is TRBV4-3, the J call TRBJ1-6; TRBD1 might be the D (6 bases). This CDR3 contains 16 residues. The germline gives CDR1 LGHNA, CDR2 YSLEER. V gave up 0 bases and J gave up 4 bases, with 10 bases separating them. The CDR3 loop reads CASSQDQGRYNSPLHF. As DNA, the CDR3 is TGCGCCAGCAGCCAAGATCAGGGGCGGTATAATTCACCCCTCCACTTT.

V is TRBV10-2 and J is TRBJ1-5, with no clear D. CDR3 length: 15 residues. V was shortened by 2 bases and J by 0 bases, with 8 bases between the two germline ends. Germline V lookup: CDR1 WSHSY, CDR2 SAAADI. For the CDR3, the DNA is TGCGCCAGCAGTGAGGCAGTGTATAGCAATCAGCCCCAGCATTTT. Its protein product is CASSEAVYSNQPQHF.

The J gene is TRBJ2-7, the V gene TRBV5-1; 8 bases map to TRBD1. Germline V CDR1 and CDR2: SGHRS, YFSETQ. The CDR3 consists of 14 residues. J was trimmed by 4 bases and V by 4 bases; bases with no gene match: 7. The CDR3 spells CASSHGQGTYEQYF. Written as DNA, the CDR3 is TGCGCCAGCAGCCACGGACAGGGAACGTACGAGCAGTACTTC. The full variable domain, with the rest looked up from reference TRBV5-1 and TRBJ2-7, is KAGVTQTPRYLIKTRGQQVTLSCSPISGHRSVSWYQQTPGQGLQFLFEYFSETQRNKGNFPGRFSGRQFSNSRSEMNVSTLELGDSALYLCASSHGQGTYEQYFGPGTRLTVT.

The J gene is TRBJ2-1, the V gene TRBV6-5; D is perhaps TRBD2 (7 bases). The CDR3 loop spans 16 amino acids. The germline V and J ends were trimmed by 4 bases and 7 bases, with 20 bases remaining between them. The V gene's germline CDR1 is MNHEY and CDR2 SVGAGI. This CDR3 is CASSSVEGGARNEQFF. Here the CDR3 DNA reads TGTGCCAGCAGTTCCGTGGAGGGGGGGGCTCGGAATGAGCAGTTCTTC.

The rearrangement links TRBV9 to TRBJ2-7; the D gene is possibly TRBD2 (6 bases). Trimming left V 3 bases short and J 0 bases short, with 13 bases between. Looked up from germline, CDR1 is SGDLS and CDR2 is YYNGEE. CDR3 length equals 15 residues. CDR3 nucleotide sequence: TGTGCCAGCAGCGCCGGGACTGCCAGCTCCTACGAGCAGTACTTC. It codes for CASSAGTASSYEQYF.

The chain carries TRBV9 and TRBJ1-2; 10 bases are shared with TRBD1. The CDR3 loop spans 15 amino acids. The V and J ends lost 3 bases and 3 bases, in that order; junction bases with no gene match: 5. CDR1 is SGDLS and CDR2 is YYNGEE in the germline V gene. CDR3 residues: CASSASGTGDYGYTF. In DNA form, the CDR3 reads TGTGCCAGCAGCGCTTCTGGGACAGGGGACTATGGCTACACCTTC.

The CDR3 reads CASSTGWEGANTEAFF. The CDR3 nucleotides read TGTGCCAGCAGCACCGGCTGGGAGGGGGCGAACACTGAAGCTTTCTTT. The chain recombines TRBV7-9 with TRBJ1-1; TRBD1 aligns across 7 bases. The CDR3 loop spans 16 amino acids. V shed 5 bases and J 1 base; nucleotides not matched to a gene: 10. Germline assignment: CDR1 SEHNR and CDR2 FQNEAQ (reference sequence).

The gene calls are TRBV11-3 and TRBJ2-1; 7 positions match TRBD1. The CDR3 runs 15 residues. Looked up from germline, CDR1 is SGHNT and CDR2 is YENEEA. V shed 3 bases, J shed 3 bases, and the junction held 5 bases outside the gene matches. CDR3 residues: CASSFGQVNYNEQFF. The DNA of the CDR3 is TGTGCCAGCAGCTTCGGACAGGTTAACTACAATGAGCAGTTCTTC.

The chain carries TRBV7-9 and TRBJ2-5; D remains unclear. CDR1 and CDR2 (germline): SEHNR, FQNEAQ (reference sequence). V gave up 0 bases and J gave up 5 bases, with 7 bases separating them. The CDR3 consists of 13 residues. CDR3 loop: CASSLASLETQYF. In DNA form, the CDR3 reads TGTGCCAGCAGCTTAGCCAGCCTGGAGACCCAGTACTTC.

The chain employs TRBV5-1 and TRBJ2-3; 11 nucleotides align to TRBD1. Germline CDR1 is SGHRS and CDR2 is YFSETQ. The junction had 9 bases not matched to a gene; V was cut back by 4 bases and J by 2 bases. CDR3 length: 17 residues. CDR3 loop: CASSPWTGGAPTDTQYF. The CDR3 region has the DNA TGCGCCAGCAGCCCCTGGACAGGGGGCGCCCCCACAGATACGCAGTATTTT.

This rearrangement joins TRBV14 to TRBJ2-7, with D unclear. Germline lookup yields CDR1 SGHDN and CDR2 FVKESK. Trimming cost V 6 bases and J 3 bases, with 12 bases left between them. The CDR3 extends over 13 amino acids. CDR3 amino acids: CASSPIERYEQYF. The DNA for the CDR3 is TGTGCCAGCAGTCCGATCGAGCGCTACGAGCAGTACTTC.

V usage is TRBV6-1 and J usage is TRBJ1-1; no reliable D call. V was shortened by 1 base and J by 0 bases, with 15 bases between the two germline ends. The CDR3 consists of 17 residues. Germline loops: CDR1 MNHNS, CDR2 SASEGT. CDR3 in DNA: TGTGCCAGCAGTGAAGGGGTTAGGCCCATCATGAACACTGAAGCTTTCTTT. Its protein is CASSEGVRPIMNTEAFF.

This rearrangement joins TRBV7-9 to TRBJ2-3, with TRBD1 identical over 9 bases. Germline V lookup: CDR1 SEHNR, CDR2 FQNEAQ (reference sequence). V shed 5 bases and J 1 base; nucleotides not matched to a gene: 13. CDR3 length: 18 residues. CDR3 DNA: TGTGCCAGCAGCCCCCCCATAGGGTGGACAGGGGGCACAGATACGCAGTATTTT. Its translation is CASSPPIGWTGGTDTQYF.

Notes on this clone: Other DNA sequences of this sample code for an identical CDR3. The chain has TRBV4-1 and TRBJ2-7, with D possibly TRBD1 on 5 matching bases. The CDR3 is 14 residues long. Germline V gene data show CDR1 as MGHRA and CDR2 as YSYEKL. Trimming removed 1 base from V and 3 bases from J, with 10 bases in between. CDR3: CASSQVTGNYEQYF. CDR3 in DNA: TGCGCCAGCAGCCAAGTTACAGGTAACTACGAGCAGTACTTC.

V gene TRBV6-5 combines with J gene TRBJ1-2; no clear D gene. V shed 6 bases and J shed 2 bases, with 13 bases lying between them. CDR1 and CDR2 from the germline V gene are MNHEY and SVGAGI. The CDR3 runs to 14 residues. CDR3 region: CASSPSPLNYGYTF. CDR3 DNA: TGTGCCAGCAGCCCGAGTCCTCTAAACTATGGCTACACCTTC.